The rows below give T cell receptor beta chains drawn from one sample of a study of monozygotic twins with inflammatory bowel disease. Using the 5' RACE reads, TCRdb records one entry per CDR3 protein without DNA. The sample includes 110,000 to 150,000 distinct CDR3 sequences. Sequencing input: blood. These receptors all come from a human donor with ulcerative colitis or Crohn's disease, or a healthy co-twin of an affected twin (not recorded which). Each CDR3 is given with its conserved first and last residue. The order of the fields is J gene, V gene, CDR3 protein.

>TRBJ1-6|TRBV4-2
CASSQEKGSVNNSPLHF
>TRBJ1-1|TRBV7-9
CASSLAPSVEAFF
>TRBJ1-4|TRBV20-1
CSASLSIEKLFF
>TRBJ2-2|TRBV7-2
CASSLGRVNGELFF
>TRBJ1-1|TRBV5-1
CASSLAGITEAFF
>TRBJ1-3|TRBV4-2
CASSQADSGNTIYF
>TRBJ2-1|TRBV30
CAWSGGPYNEQFF
>TRBJ2-1|TRBV6-5
CASSSGTSQYNEQFF
>TRBJ2-7|TRBV7-9
CASSPLIGWEDVYEQYF
>TRBJ2-1|TRBV5-1
CASSSRTGNNEQFF
>TRBJ2-1|TRBV2
CASSGPGPSYNEQFF
>TRBJ2-3|TRBV13
CASSPREGTDTQYF
>TRBJ2-7|TRBV18
CASSAELAGITYEQYF
>TRBJ1-2|TRBV4-2
CASSLLSPNYGYTF
>TRBJ1-6|TRBV5-1
CASSRTGTGAQSAYNSPLHF
>TRBJ1-1|TRBV5-1
CASSFEADTEAFF
>TRBJ1-6|TRBV3-1
CASSPGREDSPLHF
>TRBJ2-5|TRBV7-9
CAIDQAWVRETQYF
>TRBJ2-5|TRBV25-1
CASSEGYRGRGTQYF
>TRBJ2-7|TRBV4-1
CASRGTGDYEQYF
>TRBJ2-7|TRBV29-1
CSVVGTSGMSYEQYF
>TRBJ2-5|TRBV30
CAWSIMAQGWQETQYF
>TRBJ2-1|TRBV6-1
CASRTNMGSYNEQFF
>TRBJ2-2|TRBV5-1
CASSLLAGWGTGELFF
>TRBJ1-4|TRBV12-3/TRBV12-4
CASSTDRGQEKLFF
>TRBJ2-1|TRBV7-8
CASNLRGEDEQFF
>TRBJ2-3|TRBV15
CATSRDMSGAQYF
>TRBJ2-1|TRBV24-1
CATSDLQRGAETNEQFF
>TRBJ2-5|TRBV12-3/TRBV12-4
CASSLGDILQETQYF
>TRBJ1-5|TRBV10-2
CASRLQGQPQHF
>TRBJ2-3|TRBV20-1
CSARGGTSGPTDTQYF
>TRBJ2-5|TRBV7-2
CASSSRREAKETQYF
>TRBJ1-2|TRBV15
CATSRGGDGYGYTF
>TRBJ1-5|TRBV4-2
CASSLGTDNQPQHF
>TRBJ2-1|TRBV19
CASSIVGGYNEQFF
>TRBJ1-3|TRBV6-1
CASSPITAGEAGNTIYF
>TRBJ1-1|TRBV12-3/TRBV12-4
CASSHRDSPLRSMNTEAFF
>TRBJ2-3|TRBV29-1
CSAGQHTDTQYF
>TRBJ2-7|TRBV5-1
CASSLAGGTGAYYEQYF
>TRBJ2-1|TRBV5-5
CASSLNSAGSNEQFF
>TRBJ1-5|TRBV7-3
CASSASRDQPQHF
>TRBJ2-5|TRBV7-9
CASSLVLGETQYF
>TRBJ1-1|TRBV28
CSLGGSMNTEAFF